This TCR beta chain was obtained from a study of human T cells and chemical hapten exposure. About the study: TCR yields per sample varied mostly from small pooled library volume differences.

Whole-study results and caveats: There was no change with DPC sensitization in TCRs above 1 in 1000 frequency.

Individual cDNA molecules received unique molecular identifiers in the library. Authors' methods: Between about 23,224 and 700,000 TCRs appeared in each sample, and the median stood at approximately 100,000. TCRdb recomputed calls from the reads with MiXCR, one row per CDR3 protein. The V and J calls come from TCRdb's annotation, not from the publication. The sample holds about 120,000 distinct CDR3 sequences; over 7.5% are singletons and the top ten take around 1.5%. This clonotype was observed a few times. Its antigen remains unknown. V was clipped by 1 base and J by 7 bases, with 14 bases between them. CDR1 is SGHVS, CDR2 FQNEAQ, per germline. The CDR3 totals 14 residues. The study extracted total RNA from unfractionated whole blood.

The sequenced sample consisted of whole blood. The receptor was derived from a human donor in good health. Some clones in this sample may be carry-over from other donors' samples. This chain connects TRBV7-8 to TRBJ2-7; TRBD2 is a possible D gene (6 bases). DNA of the CDR3: TGTGCCAGCAGCTTAGATCCGAGGCGGGGAGAGCAGTACTTC. Residues: CASSLDPRRGEQYF.